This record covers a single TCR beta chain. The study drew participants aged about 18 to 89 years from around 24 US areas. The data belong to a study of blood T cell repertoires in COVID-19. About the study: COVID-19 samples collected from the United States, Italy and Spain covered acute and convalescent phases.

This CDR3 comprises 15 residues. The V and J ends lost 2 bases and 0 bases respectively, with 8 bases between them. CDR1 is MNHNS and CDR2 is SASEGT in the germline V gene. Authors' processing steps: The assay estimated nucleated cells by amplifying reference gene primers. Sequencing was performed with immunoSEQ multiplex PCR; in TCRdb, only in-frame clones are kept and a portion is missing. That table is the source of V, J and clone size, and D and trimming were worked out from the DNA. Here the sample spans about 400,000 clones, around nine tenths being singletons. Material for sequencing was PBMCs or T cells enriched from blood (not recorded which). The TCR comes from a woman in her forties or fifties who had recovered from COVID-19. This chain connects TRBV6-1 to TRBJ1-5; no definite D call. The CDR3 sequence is CASSEKTPSNQPQHF. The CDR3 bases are TGTGCCAGCAGTGAAAAAACACCTAGCAATCAGCCCCAGCATTTT.